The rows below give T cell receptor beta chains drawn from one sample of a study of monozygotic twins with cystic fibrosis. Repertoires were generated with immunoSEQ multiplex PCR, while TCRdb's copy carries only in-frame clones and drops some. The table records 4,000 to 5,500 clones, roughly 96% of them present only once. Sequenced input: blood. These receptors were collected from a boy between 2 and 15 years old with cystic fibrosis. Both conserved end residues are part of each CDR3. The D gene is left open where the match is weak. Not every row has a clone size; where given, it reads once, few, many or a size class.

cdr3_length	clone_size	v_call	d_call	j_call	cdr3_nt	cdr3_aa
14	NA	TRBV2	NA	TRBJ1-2	TGTGCCAGGAGGTTATTACAGGGACTCTATGGCTACACCTTC	CARRLLQGLYGYTF
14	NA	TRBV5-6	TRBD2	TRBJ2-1	TGTGCCAGCAGCTTGGGCGGGGGGATTAATGAGCAGTTCTTC	CASSLGGGINEQFF
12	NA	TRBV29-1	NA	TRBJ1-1	TGCAGCGTTGTGGGGCAGAACACTGAAGCTTTCTTT	CSVVGQNTEAFF
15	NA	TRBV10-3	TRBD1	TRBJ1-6	TGTGCCATCAGCCTCTGGGACAGGGAGAATTCACCCCTCCACTTT	CAISLWDRENSPLHF
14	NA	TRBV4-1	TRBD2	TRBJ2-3	TGCGCCAGCAGTCTAAGGACTAGTTTGGATACGCAGTATTTT	CASSLRTSLDTQYF
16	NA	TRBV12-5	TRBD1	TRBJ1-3	TGTGCTAGTGGACCTACCCGGACAGGGTCTGGAAACACCATATATTTT	CASGPTRTGSGNTIYF
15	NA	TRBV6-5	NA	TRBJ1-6	TGTGCCAGCTTTACCTCGAGCTCCTATAATTCACCCCTCCACTTT	CASFTSSSYNSPLHF
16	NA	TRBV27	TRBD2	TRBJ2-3	TGTGCCAGCAGTCCGCGACTAGCGGCCGGCACAGATACGCAGTATTTT	CASSPRLAAGTDTQYF
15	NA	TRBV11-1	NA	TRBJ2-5	TGTGCCAGCAGCTTCTCGGGCACGGACCAAGAGACCCAGTACTTC	CASSFSGTDQETQYF
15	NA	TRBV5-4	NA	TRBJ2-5	TGTGCCAGCAGTAGGGCTTGGGGGGCTCAAGAGACCCAGTACTTC	CASSRAWGAQETQYF
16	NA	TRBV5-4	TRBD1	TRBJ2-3	TGTGCCAGCAGTTCAGACAGGGAGTTGGGGACAGATACGCAGTATTTT	CASSSDRELGTDTQYF
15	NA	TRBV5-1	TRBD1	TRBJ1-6	TGCGCCAGCAGCCCACCGGGACAGAATAATTCACCCCTCCACTTT	CASSPPGQNNSPLHF
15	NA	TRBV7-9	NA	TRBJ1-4	TGTGCCAGCAGCTTAGGTGGGGCCTTAGATGAAAAACTGTTTTTT	CASSLGGALDEKLFF
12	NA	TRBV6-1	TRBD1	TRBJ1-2	TGTGCCAGCAGGGACAGGGGTAATGGCTACACCTTC	CASRDRGNGYTF
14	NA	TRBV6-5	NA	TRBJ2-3	TGTGCCAGCAGTCCGGGGGGCGTGCCAGATACGCAGTATTTT	CASSPGGVPDTQYF
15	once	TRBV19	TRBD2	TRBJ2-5	TGTGCCAGTAGTACCTCTCTAGCGGTCCAAGAGACCCAGTACTTC	CASSTSLAVQETQYF
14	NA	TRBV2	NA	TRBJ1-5	TGTGCCAGCAGGGCGGGGACCTACAATCAGCCCCAGCATTTT	CASRAGTYNQPQHF
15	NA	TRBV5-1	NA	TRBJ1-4	TGCGCCAGCAGCATACTAGGGTCAACTAATGAAAAACTGTTTTTT	CASSILGSTNEKLFF
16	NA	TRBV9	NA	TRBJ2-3	TGTGCCAGCAGCGCAGACAGCCCCCAGCCCACAGATACGCAGTATTTT	CASSADSPQPTDTQYF
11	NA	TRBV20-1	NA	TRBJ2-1	TGCAGTGCTCCGTCGGGTTGGGAGCAGTTCTTC	CSAPSGWEQFF
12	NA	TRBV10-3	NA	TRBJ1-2	TGTGCCATCAGTGACCTTCCTTCGGGCTACACCTTC	CAISDLPSGYTF
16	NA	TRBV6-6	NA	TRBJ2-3	TGTGCCAGCAGTTACCCGAAAGTCCGGGGAGCAGATACGCAGTATTTT	CASSYPKVRGADTQYF
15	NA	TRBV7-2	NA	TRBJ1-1	TGTGCCAGCAGCTTAGATACGGGGGCGAACACTGAAGCTTTCTTT	CASSLDTGANTEAFF
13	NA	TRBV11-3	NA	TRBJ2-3	TGTGCCAGCAGCACCGACCGCACAGATACGCAGTATTTT	CASSTDRTDTQYF
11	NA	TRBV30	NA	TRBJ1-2	TGTGCCTGGAGTGTACAGGGTGGCTACACCTTC	CAWSVQGGYTF
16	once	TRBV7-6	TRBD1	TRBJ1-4	TGTGCCAGCAGCTTAGGGCCGGGACAGGGGTACGAAAAACTGTTTTTT	CASSLGPGQGYEKLFF
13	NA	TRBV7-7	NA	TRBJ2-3	TGTGCTAGCAGCAGAGATCGGAGCGATACGCAGTATTTT	CASSRDRSDTQYF
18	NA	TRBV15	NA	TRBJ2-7	TGTGCCACCAGCAGAGGAGCAGTATGGGTGGATGAAGCCTACGAGCAGTACTTC	CATSRGAVWVDEAYEQYF
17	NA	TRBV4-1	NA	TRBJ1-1	TGCGCCAGCAGCCAAAGGTCCGGGGGCGAGGGTGTCACTGAAGCTTTCTTT	CASSQRSGGEGVTEAFF
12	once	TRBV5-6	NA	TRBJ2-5	TGTGCCAGCAGCCTACGGGGTGAGACCCAGTACTTC	CASSLRGETQYF
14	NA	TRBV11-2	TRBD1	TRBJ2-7	TGTGCCAGCAGCTCACTCCAGGGGGCGTACGAGCAGTACTTC	CASSSLQGAYEQYF
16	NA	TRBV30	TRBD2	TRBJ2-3	TGTGCCTGGAGTGGGGCTAGCGGGGGGGAATTGGGTACGCAGTATTTT	CAWSGASGGELGTQYF